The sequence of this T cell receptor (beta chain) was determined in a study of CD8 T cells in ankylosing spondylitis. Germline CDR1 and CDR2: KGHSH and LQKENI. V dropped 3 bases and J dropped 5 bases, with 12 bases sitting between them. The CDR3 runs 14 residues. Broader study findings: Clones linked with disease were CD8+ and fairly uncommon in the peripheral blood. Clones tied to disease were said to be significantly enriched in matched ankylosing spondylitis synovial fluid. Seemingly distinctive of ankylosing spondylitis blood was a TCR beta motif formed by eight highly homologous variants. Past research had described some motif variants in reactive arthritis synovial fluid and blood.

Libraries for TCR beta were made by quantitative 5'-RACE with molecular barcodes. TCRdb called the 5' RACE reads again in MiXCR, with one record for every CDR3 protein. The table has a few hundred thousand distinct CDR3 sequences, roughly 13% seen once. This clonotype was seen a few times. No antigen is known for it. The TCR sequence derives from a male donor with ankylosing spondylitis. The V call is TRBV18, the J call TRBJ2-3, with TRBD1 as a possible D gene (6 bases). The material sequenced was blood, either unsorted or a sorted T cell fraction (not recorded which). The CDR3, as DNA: TGTGCCAGCTCACCCGGGACACCGGGAGATACGCAGTATTTT. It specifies CASSPGTPGDTQYF.